This TCR beta chain originates from a study of blood T cell repertoires in COVID-19. Study details: Acute and convalescent COVID-19 samples came from the United States, Italy and Spain. T cells, B-cell-depleted T cells, or PBMCs supplied cDNA or gDNA.

Only a few counts were recorded for this clone. V trimming: 6 bases; J trimming: 5 bases; junction bases outside the gene matches: 4. Germline lookup yields CDR1 LNHDA and CDR2 SQIVND (reference sequence). The CDR3 totals 14 residues. In the study's own analysis: Amplification of reference gene primers provided the estimated nucleated cell counts. TCRdb's table, derived via immunoSEQ multiplex PCR, lists solely in-frame clones and lacks some. D and trimming were read from the DNA, whereas the V and J calls and clone size are those reported in that table. The table has about 120,000 clones, roughly 81% seen once.

The V call is TRBV19, the J call TRBJ2-2; 9 positions agree with TRBD1. The sequencing input was peripheral blood. The receptor's source is a human donor in a cohort sampled during active COVID-19. As DNA, the CDR3 is TGTGCCAGTAGAGACAGGGGGAGTACCGGGGAGCTGTTTTTT. Residues: CASRDRGSTGELFF. Drawing the rest from reference TRBV19 and TRBJ2-2, the complete variable domain is DGGITQSPKYLFRKEGQNVTLSCEQNLNHDAMYWYRQDPGQGLRLIYYSQIVNDFQKGDIAEGYSVSREKKESFPLTVTSAQKNPTAFYLCASRDRGSTGELFFGEGSRLTVL.